The 30 T cell receptor beta chains listed next were all sequenced from one sample in a study of blood T cells in healthy people across ages. Through a sample-barcoded 5' primer and a J-beta primer mix, a second PCR was run for roughly 7 to 12 cycles. TCRdb fed the 5' RACE reads into MiXCR, producing one record per CDR3 protein. The sample contains around 1.5 million distinct CDR3 sequences, around 59% of which appear only once. Source material: blood. These TCRs come from a man between 18 and 29 years old in good health.

This clonotype was observed a single time. The rearrangement joins TRBV29-1 to TRBJ2-7; no clear D. Germline V gene data show CDR1 as SQVTM and CDR2 as ANQGSEA. V lost 0 bases and J lost 7, with 19 bases in between. The length of the CDR3 is 15 residues. The CDR3 nucleotides read TGCAGCGTTGAAGATGGACGGCTCCCCATGGATGAGCAGTACTTC. Translation: CSVEDGRLPMDEQYF.

J is TRBJ1-1 and V is TRBV28; D is ambiguous. The CDR3 runs 15 residues. The V end was cut by 2 bases, the J end by 0 bases, with 10 bases between. Germline V gives CDR1 MDHEN, CDR2 SYDVKM. The CDR3: CASSLRERVNTEAFF. The CDR3, as DNA: TGTGCCAGCAGTTTAAGGGAGAGAGTGAACACTGAAGCTTTCTTT.

This clonotype showed up just a few times. The chain combines TRBV7-2 with TRBJ2-5; D may match TRBD1 or TRBD2 (5 bases each). This CDR3 is 15 amino acids long. Trimming left V 5 bases short and J 5 bases short, with 18 bases between. Germline V gene sequence: CDR1 SGHTA, CDR2 FQGNSA. The CDR3, as DNA: TGTGCCAGCAGCCCCTTGTCGGGGCTGGGGGAGACCCAGTACTTC. It specifies CASSPLSGLGETQYF.

This clonotype has just a few counts. This chain connects TRBV7-2 to TRBJ1-2; D might be TRBD1 (5 bases). The V gene lost 4 bases and the J gene lost 7 bases, with 16 bases spanning the gap. From germline, CDR1 is SGHTA and CDR2 FQGNSA. This CDR3 spans 14 amino acids. The CDR3 loop reads CASSSQGEVSGYTF. CDR3 bases: TGTGCCAGCAGCTCTCAGGGAGAGGTTTCTGGCTACACCTTC.

The V call is TRBV4-3, the J call TRBJ2-1; unclear D gene. The CDR3 has 14 residues. The ends were cut back, 5 bases at V and 4 bases at J, with 12 bases in the middle. Germline V lookup: CDR1 LGHNA, CDR2 YSLEER. Written as DNA, the CDR3 is TGCGCCAGCAGCACCGCCGGACGATACAATGAGCAGTTCTTC. It is translated as CASSTAGRYNEQFF.

This clonotype was detected only a few times. The chain couples TRBV2 to TRBJ1-2, with no clear D. Germline CDR1 reads SNHLY; CDR2 reads FYNNEI. V was shortened by 5 bases and J by 4 bases, with 8 bases between the two germline ends. The CDR3 consists of 12 residues. CDR3 bases: TGTGCCAGCAGTATTGTCAGCTATGGCTACACCTTC. Translating gives CASSIVSYGYTF.

The chain joins TRBV27 to TRBJ2-5; perhaps TRBD2 as D (5 bases). Gene TRBJ2-7 matches the end of the DNA better, so the J call may be wrong. The CDR3 is 14 residues long. Germline CDR1 MNHEY, CDR2 SMNVEV (reference sequence). Here the CDR3 DNA reads TGTGCCAGCAGCCTCACTAGTAACCCGTACGAGCAGTACTTC. Translating it yields CASSLTSNPYEQYF.

V and J are TRBV14 and TRBJ2-7; D is unclear. The length of the CDR3 is 12 residues. V was trimmed by 5 bases and J by 6 bases, leaving 11 bases between them. The germline CDR1 and CDR2 sequences are SGHDN and FVKESK. CDR3 in amino acids: CASSGLRGEQYF. The DNA of the CDR3 is TGTGCCAGCAGCGGGCTTCGCGGCGAGCAGTACTTC.

V and J are TRBV6-2 or TRBV6-3 and TRBJ2-7; 10 bases align to TRBD2. The CDR3 extends over 14 amino acids. V dropped 6 bases and J dropped 3; count of bases not matched to a gene: 5. Germline-derived CDR1 and CDR2 are MNHEY and SVGEGT. This CDR3 reads CASSSGTSDYEQYF. The DNA for the CDR3 is TGTGCCAGCAGCTCCGGGACTAGCGACTACGAGCAGTACTTC.

There are a few counts of this clonotype. The chain employs TRBV29-1 and TRBJ1-1; no firm D call. The CDR3 is made up of 13 amino acids. Per the germline V gene, CDR1 is SQVTM and CDR2 is ANQGSEA. The ends were cut back, 7 bases at V and 0 bases at J, with 12 bases in the middle. The CDR3, as DNA: TGCAGCGCCTACATGGGAGTGAACACTGAAGCTTTCTTT. It is translated as CSAYMGVNTEAFF.

This clonotype was recorded only once. The rearrangement joins TRBV12-3 or TRBV12-4 to TRBJ2-1; perhaps TRBD2 as D (5 bases). V lost 5 bases to trimming and J lost 3 bases, with 17 bases between them. This CDR3 has 16 amino acids. The CDR3 loop is CASSPEGPGLYNEQFF. As DNA, the CDR3 is TGTGCCAGCAGTCCTGAGGGTCCTGGGCTCTACAATGAGCAGTTCTTC.

The CDR3 sequence: CATSRDRTVYEQFF. In DNA, the CDR3 is TGTGCCACCAGCAGAGATCGGACCGTCTACGAGCAGTTCTTC. The chain uses TRBV15 and TRBJ2-1; D uncertain. Trimming took 0 bases from V and 10 from J, leaving 13 bases between them. The CDR3 is 14 amino acids. The germline V gene encodes CDR1 LNHNV and CDR2 YYDKDF (reference sequence).

There are a few counts of this clonotype. The V gene is TRBV18, the J gene TRBJ2-3; D could derive from TRBD1 or TRBD2 (5 bases each). The ends were cut back, 3 bases at V and 5 bases at J, with 18 bases in the middle. The CDR3 is 16 residues long. Germline V gives CDR1 KGHSH, CDR2 LQKENI. The CDR3 loop is CASSPVGPPYGDTQYF. CDR3 bases: TGTGCCAGCTCACCGGTGGGACCCCCGTACGGAGATACGCAGTATTTT.

The chain combines TRBV6-5 with TRBJ2-3; D is possibly TRBD1 (6 bases). The ends were cut back, 8 bases at V and 6 bases at J, with 21 bases in the middle. Germline V gene data show CDR1 as MNHEY and CDR2 as SVGAGI. CDR3 length equals 15 residues. The CDR3 reads CASGLPGAAVDTQYF. DNA for the CDR3: TGTGCCAGCGGTCTACCAGGGGCCGCGGTCGATACGCAGTATTTT.

V gene TRBV7-2 combines with J gene TRBJ2-1; 8 nucleotides align to TRBD2. Per germline, CDR1 SGHTA and CDR2 FQGNSA. The CDR3 extends over 15 amino acids. Trimming removed 8 bases from V and 7 bases from J; junction bases left unmatched: 13. This chain's CDR3 is CASSEASGSFNEQFF. The CDR3 region has the DNA TGTGCCAGCTCCGAAGCAAGCGGGAGTTTTAATGAGCAGTTCTTC. Full variable domain (outside the CDR3, taken from reference TRBV7-2 and TRBJ2-1): GAGVSQSPSNKVTEKGKDVELRCDPISGHTALYWYRQSLGQGLEFLIYFQGNSAPDKSGLPSDRFSAERTGGSVSTLTIQRTQQEDSAVYLCASSEASGSFNEQFFGPGTRLTVL.

Of note for this clonotype: The junction and the germline gene differ at one end; a read error may be behind it. The chain combines TRBV4-3 with TRBJ2-4; D gene ambiguous. The CDR3 covers 11 residues. In germline, CDR1 is LGHNA, CDR2 YSLEER. In DNA, the CDR3 is TGCGCCATCAGCCAAGGGTACATTCAGTACTTC. It specifies CAISQGYIQYF.

The chain recombines TRBV6-1 with TRBJ2-3; possibly TRBD1 for D (5 bases). The CDR3 totals 17 residues. CDR1 is MNHNS, CDR2 SASEGT, per germline. Trimming left V 6 bases short and J 0 bases short, with 19 bases between. CDR3 nucleotides: TGTGCCAGCAGCCCGACAGATTACTACACTAGCACAGATACGCAGTATTTT. Protein sequence: CASSPTDYYTSTDTQYF.

The V call is TRBV29-1, the J call TRBJ2-6; D unclear. The germline V gene encodes CDR1 SQVTM and CDR2 ANQGSEA. V lost 2 bases and J lost 6, with 11 bases in between. The CDR3 runs to 14 residues. DNA of the CDR3: TGCAGCGTTGAAACCCAACTTGAGGCCAACGTCCTGACTTTC. Translation gives CSVETQLEANVLTF. The full variable domain, rest sourced from reference TRBV29-1 and TRBJ2-6, is SAVISQKPSRDICQRGTSLTIQCQVDSQVTMMFWYRQQPGQSLTLIATANQGSEATYESGFVIDKFPISRPNLTFSTLTVSNMSPEDSSIYLCSVETQLEANVLTFGAGSRLTVL.

V and J are TRBV20-1 and TRBJ2-1; no definite D call. From germline, CDR1 is DFQATT and CDR2 SNEGSKA (reference sequence). The CDR3 totals 13 residues. The V gene lost 5 bases and the J gene lost 2 bases, with 10 bases spanning the gap. Written as DNA, the CDR3 is TGCAGTGCTCGCCCGCACACCTACAATGAGCAGTTCTTC. It specifies CSARPHTYNEQFF.

The chain recombines TRBV6-2 or TRBV6-3 with TRBJ2-3; D tentatively fits TRBD1 or TRBD2 (5 bases each). In germline, CDR1 is MNHEY, CDR2 SVGEGT. The CDR3 consists of 12 residues. The V end lost 10 bases, the J end lost 3 bases, and 11 bases lay between the germline ends. DNA for the CDR3: TGTGCCACCGAAGGGACGACAGATACGCAGTATTTT. Amino acids: CATEGTTDTQYF.

This sequence joins TRBV7-9 and TRBJ2-1; D is possibly TRBD2 (5 bases). The CDR3 is 16 residues long. The germline CDR1 and CDR2 sequences are SEHNR and FQNEAQ (reference sequence). V shed 7 bases and J shed 4 bases, with 20 bases lying between them. CDR3 coding DNA: TGTGCCAGCACCTCCCCTTCCGGGGAACATTACAATGAGCAGTTCTTC. Translation gives CASTSPSGEHYNEQFF.

J is TRBJ2-5 and V is TRBV4-2; D possibly corresponds to TRBD1 (5 bases). The DNA matches TRBJ2-7 better at its end, which makes the J call doubtful. This CDR3 comprises 14 residues. CDR1 and CDR2 (germline): LGHNA, YNFKEQ. The CDR3 protein is CASSLLIGHGEQYF. CDR3 DNA: TGTGCCAGCAGCCTATTAATAGGACATGGCGAGCAGTACTTC.

The rearrangement uses TRBV20-1 and TRBJ2-5; D is uncertain. There are 14 residues in the CDR3. CDR1 DFQATT and CDR2 SNEGSKA come from the germline V gene (reference sequence). V shed 1 base and J shed 0 bases, with 9 bases lying between them. The CDR3 region is CSARGAEYQETQYF. CDR3 nucleotides: TGCAGTGCTAGAGGGGCAGAGTACCAAGAGACCCAGTACTTC.

J is TRBJ2-3 and V is TRBV4-1; 13 nucleotides line up with TRBD2. V dropped 1 base and J dropped 5; count of bases not matched to a gene: 6. CDR1 and CDR2 from the germline V gene are MGHRA and YSYEKL. This CDR3 spans 17 amino acids. CDR3 protein: CASSQGWTSGRGDTQYF. The CDR3 coding sequence is TGCGCCAGCAGCCAAGGGTGGACTAGCGGGAGAGGAGATACGCAGTATTTT.

This chain joins TRBV4-1 and TRBJ2-4; D unclear. Near its end, the DNA agrees better with TRBJ2-7, so the J call may be wrong. From germline, CDR1 is MGHRA and CDR2 YSYEKL. The CDR3 is 15 amino acids. CDR3 nucleotide sequence: TGCGCCAGCAGCCAAGGTCGTGGCAGTTCCTACGAGCAGTACGTC. Translating gives CASSQGRGSSYEQYV.

In its sample, this clonotype was seen a few times. This chain uses TRBV4-1 with TRBJ1-5; a possible D gene is TRBD1 (5 bases). V was clipped by 4 bases and J by 4 bases, with 14 bases between them. The germline CDR1 and CDR2 sequences are MGHRA and YSYEKL. This CDR3 has 15 amino acids. Here the CDR3 reads CASSPRIGENQPQHF. The CDR3 coding sequence is TGCGCCAGCAGCCCGCGGATAGGGGAGAATCAGCCCCAGCATTTT.

This clonotype was detected only a few times. V gene TRBV4-2 combines with J gene TRBJ2-1; D unclear. The V gene's germline CDR1 is LGHNA and CDR2 YNFKEQ. V lost 8 bases, J lost 2 bases, and 13 bases lay in between. CDR3 length equals 14 residues. CDR3 sequence reads: CASQTGIAYNEQFF. The CDR3 region has the DNA TGTGCCAGCCAAACTGGTATCGCCTACAATGAGCAGTTCTTC.

The genes are TRBV3-1 and TRBJ2-5; 9 bases align to TRBD1. Germline CDR1 LGHDT, CDR2 YNNKEL (reference sequence). This CDR3 spans 16 amino acids. V shed 3 bases and J 4 bases; nucleotides not matched to a gene: 9. The CDR3 is CASSHSGQGRGETQYF. The CDR3 bases are TGTGCCAGCAGCCACTCGGGACAGGGAAGGGGAGAGACCCAGTACTTC.

Note on this clonotype: One end of the junction fails to match germline, which may point to a read error. The chain links TRBV4-1 to TRBJ2-5, with D hard to call. This CDR3 spans 15 amino acids. Germline loops: CDR1 MGHRA, CDR2 YSYEKL. This chain's CDR3 is CASSQDPGVQEAQYF. The DNA of the CDR3 is TGCGCCAGCAGCCAAGACCCGGGTGTCCAAGAGGCCCAGTACTTC.

This clonotype was counted between two and nine times. The CDR3 DNA reads as TGTGCCAGCAATGAGGGGGGCGAAGAGTACTTC. It translates to CASNEGGEEYF. This chain connects TRBV27 to TRBJ2-7; the D call may be TRBD1 or TRBD2 (6 bases each). Looked up from germline, CDR1 is MNHEY and CDR2 is SMNVEV (reference sequence). The CDR3 covers 11 residues. V shed 7 bases and J shed 11 bases, with 15 bases lying between them.